One TCR beta chain is described in this entry. This record belongs to a study of blood T cell repertoires in COVID-19. Study-wide context: PBMCs, B-cell-depleted T cells, or T cells provided the cDNA or gDNA that made up the material.

Germline CDR1 reads SNHLY; CDR2 reads FYNNEI. After removal of 6 bases from V and 4 bases from J, the junction contained 12 bases not matched to a gene. The CDR3 spans 17 residues. The authors' processing: For nucleated cells, counts were estimated from reference gene primer amplification. Profiled with immunoSEQ multiplex PCR; TCRdb holds only in-frame clones, not every one. V and J calls and clone size follow that table, whereas D and trimming were derived from the DNA. The sample has tens of thousands of clones; almost 90% are singletons. Sample: peripheral blood. The TCR sequence derives from a man between 60 and 70 years old with active COVID-19. The genes are TRBV2 and TRBJ2-1; 10 nucleotides line up with TRBD2. CDR3 loop: CASSPVSKREGYNEQFF. In DNA, the CDR3 is TGTGCCAGCAGCCCCGTGAGTAAGCGGGAGGGGTACAATGAGCAGTTCTTC. The full variable domain, rest sourced from reference TRBV2 and TRBJ2-1, is EPEVTQTPSHQVTQMGQEVILRCVPISNHLYFYWYRQILGQKVEFLVSFYNNEISEKSEIFDDQFSVERPDGSNFTLKIRSTKLEDSAMYFCASSPVSKREGYNEQFFGPGTRLTVL.